This T cell receptor (beta chain) was observed in a study of beta chain features in type 1 diabetes. For the study at large: No age, gender or cell yield differences were seen between patients and healthy donors.

The germline gives CDR1 KGHSH, CDR2 LQKENI. This CDR3 is built from 13 residues. V was shortened by 0 bases and J by 12 bases, with 11 bases between the two germline ends. As every portion of the isolated RNA was reverse transcribed, the sequencing read expressed TCRB transcripts. Only in-frame clones appear in the TCRdb table, and some are missing; sequencing was by immunoSEQ multiplex PCR. The sample consists of hundreds of thousands of clones, roughly 13% of them appearing once. This chain uses TRBV18 with TRBJ1-4; D gene unclear. This receptor was taken from a young man in good health. The sequencing input was naive CD4+ T cells from blood. The CDR3 loop reads CASSPPASVELFF. In DNA, the CDR3 is TGTGCCAGCTCACCACCAGCAAGTGTAGAACTGTTTTTT.